This T cell receptor (beta chain) was captured in a study of memory CD4+ T cells and cytomegalovirus serostatus. Overall study: This sample comes from healthy Belgian adults, under 10 CMV seropositive, under 25 seronegative. General observations from the study: A US-trained random forest predicted CMV serostatus with median AUC 0.91. 67 of 164 known CMV-associated TCRbeta sequences appeared in CD4+ memory. The CMV-associated TCR signature appears largely within the CD4+ memory repertoire.

The V and J ends lost 8 bases and 4 bases respectively, with 12 bases between them. The CDR3 runs to 12 residues. CDR1 and CDR2 (germline): MDHEN, SYDVKM. Some clones are missing from TCRdb's copy, which holds only in-frame ones; the method was immunoSEQ multiplex PCR. This sample yields under 50,000 clones, of which around 76% are seen a single time; more than 1% belongs to the top ten. Single viable CD3+CD4+CD8-CD45RO+ cells were sorted as the memory CD4+ T cells. A note on this clone: The antigen remains undetermined.

The sample consisted of memory CD4+ T cells from blood. This clonotype was sampled from an adult in good health and CMV-seropositive. The J gene is TRBJ2-7, the V gene TRBV28, with D perhaps TRBD1 (6 bases). CDR3 sequence: CASLGQGYEQYF. CDR3 in DNA: TGTGCCAGCCTGGGCCAGGGGTACGAGCAGTACTTC.